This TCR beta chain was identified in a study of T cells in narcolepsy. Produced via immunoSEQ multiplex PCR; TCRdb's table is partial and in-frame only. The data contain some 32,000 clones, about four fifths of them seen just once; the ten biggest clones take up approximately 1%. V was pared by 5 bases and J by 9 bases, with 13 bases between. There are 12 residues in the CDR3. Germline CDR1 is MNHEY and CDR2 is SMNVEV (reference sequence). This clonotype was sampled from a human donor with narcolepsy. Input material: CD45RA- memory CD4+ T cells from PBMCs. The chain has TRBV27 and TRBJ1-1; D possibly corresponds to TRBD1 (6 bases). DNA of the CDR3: TGTGCCAGCAGTCCTAGGGGGTTGCAAGCTTTCTTT. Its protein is CASSPRGLQAFF.